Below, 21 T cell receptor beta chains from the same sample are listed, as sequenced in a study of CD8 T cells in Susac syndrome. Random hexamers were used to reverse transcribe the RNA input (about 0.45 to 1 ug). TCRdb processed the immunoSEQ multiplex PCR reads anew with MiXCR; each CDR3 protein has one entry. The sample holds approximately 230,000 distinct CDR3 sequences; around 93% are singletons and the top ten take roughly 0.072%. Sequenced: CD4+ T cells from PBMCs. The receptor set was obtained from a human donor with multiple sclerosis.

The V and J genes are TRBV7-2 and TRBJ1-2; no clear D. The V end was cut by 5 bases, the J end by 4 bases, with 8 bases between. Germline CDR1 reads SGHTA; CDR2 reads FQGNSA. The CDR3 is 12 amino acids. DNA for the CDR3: TGTGCCAGCAGCCCCGCTCTCTATGGCTACACCTTC. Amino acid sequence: CASSPALYGYTF.

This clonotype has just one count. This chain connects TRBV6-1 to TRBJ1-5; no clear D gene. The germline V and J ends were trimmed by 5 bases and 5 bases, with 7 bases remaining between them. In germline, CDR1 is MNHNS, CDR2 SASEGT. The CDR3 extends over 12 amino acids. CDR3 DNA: TGTGCCAGCAGTTGGTCGTATCAGCCCCAGCATTTT. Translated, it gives CASSWSYQPQHF.

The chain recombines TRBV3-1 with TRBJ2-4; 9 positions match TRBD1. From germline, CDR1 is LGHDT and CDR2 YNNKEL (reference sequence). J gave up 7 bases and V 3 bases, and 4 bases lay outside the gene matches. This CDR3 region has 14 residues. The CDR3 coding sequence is TGTGCCAGCAGCCAGACAGGGGGTCGGAACATTCAGTACTTC. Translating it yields CASSQTGGRNIQYF.

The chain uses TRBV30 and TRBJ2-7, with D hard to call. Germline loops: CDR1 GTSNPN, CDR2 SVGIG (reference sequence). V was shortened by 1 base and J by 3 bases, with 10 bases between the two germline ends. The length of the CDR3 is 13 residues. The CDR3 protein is CAWSAGPHYEQYF. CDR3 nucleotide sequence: TGTGCCTGGAGTGCCGGTCCCCACTACGAGCAGTACTTC.

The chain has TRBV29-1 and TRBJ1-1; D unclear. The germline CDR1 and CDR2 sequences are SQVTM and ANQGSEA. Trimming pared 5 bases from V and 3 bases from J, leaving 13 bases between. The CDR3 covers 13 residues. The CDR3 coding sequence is TGCAGCGTTTCGTCTCTTCGGGACACTGAAGCTTTCTTT. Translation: CSVSSLRDTEAFF.

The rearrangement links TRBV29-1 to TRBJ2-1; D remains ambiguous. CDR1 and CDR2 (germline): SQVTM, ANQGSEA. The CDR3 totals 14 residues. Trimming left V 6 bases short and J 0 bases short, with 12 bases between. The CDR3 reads CSVSMGISYNEQFF. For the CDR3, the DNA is TGCAGCGTATCTATGGGGATCTCCTACAATGAGCAGTTCTTC.

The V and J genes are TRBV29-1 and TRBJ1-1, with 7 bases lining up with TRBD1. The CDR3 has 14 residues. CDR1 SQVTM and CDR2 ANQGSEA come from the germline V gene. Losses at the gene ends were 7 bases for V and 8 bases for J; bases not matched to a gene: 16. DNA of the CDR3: TGCAGCGCCCGGGGGGGGGACAGCGGGTCGGAAGCTTTCTTT. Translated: CSARGGDSGSEAFF.

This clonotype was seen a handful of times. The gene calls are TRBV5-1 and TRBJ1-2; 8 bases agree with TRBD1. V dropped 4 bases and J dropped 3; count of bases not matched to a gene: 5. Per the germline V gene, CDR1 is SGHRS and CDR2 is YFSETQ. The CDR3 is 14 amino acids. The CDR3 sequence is CASSPRGRHYGYTF. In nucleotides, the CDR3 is TGCGCCAGCAGCCCCAGGGGGCGGCACTATGGCTACACCTTC.

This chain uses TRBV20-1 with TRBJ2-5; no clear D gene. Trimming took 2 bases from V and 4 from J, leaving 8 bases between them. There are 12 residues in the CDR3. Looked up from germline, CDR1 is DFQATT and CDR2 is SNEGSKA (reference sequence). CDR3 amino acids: CSARWGPETQYF. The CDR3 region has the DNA TGCAGTGCTAGATGGGGTCCAGAGACCCAGTACTTC.

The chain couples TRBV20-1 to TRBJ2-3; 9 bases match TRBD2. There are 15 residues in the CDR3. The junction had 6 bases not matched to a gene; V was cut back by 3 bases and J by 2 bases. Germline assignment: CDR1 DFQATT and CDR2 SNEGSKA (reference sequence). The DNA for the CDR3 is TGCAGTGCTAGTATAATAGCGGGAGTCACAGATACGCAGTATTTT. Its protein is CSASIIAGVTDTQYF.

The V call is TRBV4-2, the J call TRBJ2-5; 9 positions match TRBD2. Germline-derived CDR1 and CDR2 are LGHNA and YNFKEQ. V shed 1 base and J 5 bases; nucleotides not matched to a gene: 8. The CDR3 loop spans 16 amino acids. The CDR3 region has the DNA TGTGCCAGCAGCCAAGCGGGGACTAGCATTATGGAGACCCAGTACTTC. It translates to CASSQAGTSIMETQYF.

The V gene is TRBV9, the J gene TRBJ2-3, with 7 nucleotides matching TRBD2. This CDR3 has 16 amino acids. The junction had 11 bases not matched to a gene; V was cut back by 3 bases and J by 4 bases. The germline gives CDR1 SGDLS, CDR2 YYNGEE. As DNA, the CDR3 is TGTGCCAGCAGCGCTACCGGCGGGAGTAACGCAGATACGCAGTATTTT. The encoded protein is CASSATGGSNADTQYF. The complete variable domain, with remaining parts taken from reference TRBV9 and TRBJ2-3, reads DSGVTQTPKHLITATGQRVTLRCSPRSGDLSVYWYQQSLDQGLQFLIQYYNGEERAKGNILERFSAQQFPDLHSELNLSSLELGDSALYFCASSATGGSNADTQYFGPGTRLTVL.

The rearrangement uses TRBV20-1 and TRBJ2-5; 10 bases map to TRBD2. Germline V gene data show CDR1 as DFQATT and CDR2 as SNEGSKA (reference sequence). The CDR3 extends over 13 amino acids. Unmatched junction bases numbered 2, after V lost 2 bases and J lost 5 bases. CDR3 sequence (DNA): TGCAGTGCTAGACTAGCGGGAGTGGAGACCCAGTACTTC. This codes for CSARLAGVETQYF.

The CDR3 sequence is CASSPPRPWTNEKLFF. CDR3 nucleotides: TGTGCCAGCAGTCCCCCTCGTCCGTGGACTAATGAAAAACTGTTTTTT. This rearrangement joins TRBV6-1 to TRBJ1-4; D is undetermined. The length of the CDR3 is 16 residues. The germline V and J ends were trimmed by 5 bases and 2 bases, with 15 bases remaining between them. Germline loops: CDR1 MNHNS, CDR2 SASEGT.

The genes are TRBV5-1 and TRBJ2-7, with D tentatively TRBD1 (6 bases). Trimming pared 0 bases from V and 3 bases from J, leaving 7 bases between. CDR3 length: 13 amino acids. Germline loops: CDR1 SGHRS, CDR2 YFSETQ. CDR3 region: CASSLVGGYEQYV. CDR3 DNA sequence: TGCGCCAGCAGCTTGGTAGGGGGCTACGAGCAGTACGTC.

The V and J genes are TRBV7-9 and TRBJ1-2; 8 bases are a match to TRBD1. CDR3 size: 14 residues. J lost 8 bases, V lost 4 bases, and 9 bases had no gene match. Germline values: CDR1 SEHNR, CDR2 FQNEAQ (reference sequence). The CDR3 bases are TGTGCCAGCAGCTCCGCTTTAACAGGGGGAGGCTACACCTTC. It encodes CASSSALTGGGYTF.

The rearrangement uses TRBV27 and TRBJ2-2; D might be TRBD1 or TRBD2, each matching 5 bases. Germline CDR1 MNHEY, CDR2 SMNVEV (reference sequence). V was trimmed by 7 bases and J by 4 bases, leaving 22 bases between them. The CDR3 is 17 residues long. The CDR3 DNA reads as TGTGCCAGCACCCGTGGGATGGCCGGGGCCAGCACCGGGGAGCTGTTTTTT. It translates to CASTRGMAGASTGELFF.

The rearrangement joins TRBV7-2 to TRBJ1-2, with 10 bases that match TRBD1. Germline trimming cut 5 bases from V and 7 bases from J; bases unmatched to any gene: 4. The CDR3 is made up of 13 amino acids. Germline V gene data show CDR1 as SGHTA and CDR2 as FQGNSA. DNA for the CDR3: TGTGCCAGCAGCACCCGGGACAGGGGTGGCTACACCTTC. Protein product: CASSTRDRGGYTF.

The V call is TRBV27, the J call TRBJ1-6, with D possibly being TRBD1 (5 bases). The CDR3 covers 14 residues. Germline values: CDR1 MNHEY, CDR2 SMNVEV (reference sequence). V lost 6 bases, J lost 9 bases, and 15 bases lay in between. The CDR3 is CASSINGGASPLHF. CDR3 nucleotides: TGTGCCAGCAGCATTAACGGGGGAGCTTCACCCCTCCACTTT.

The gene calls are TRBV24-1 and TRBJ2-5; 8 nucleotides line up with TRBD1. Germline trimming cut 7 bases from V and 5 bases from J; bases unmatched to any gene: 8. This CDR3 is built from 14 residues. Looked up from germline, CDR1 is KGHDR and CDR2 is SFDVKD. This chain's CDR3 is CATRRQGFLETQYF. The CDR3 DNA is TGTGCCACCAGGCGACAGGGGTTCTTGGAGACCCAGTACTTC.

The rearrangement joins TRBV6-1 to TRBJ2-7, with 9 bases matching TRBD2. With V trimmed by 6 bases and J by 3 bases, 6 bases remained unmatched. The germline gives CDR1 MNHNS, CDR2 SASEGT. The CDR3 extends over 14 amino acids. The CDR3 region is CASRLSGRYYEQYV. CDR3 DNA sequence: TGTGCCAGCAGACTTAGCGGGAGATACTACGAGCAGTACGTC.